This T cell receptor beta chain was sequenced during a study of T cells in Graves' hyperthyroidism and ophthalmopathy. Overall study findings and caveats: Median prediction lead before ophthalmopathy onset was six to eight months with the model.

Template material for amplifying TCR beta CDR3 regions consisted of RNA transcripts. Carried out on the TCR CDR3, a first-round RT-PCR used the HTBI primer set. TCRdb re-derived calls from the multiplex PCR reads in MiXCR, one entry per CDR3 protein. The sample yields roughly 290,000 distinct CDR3 sequences, less than 15% seen once. Patients aged 18 to 65 had newly diagnosed hyperthyroidism lasting under 2 months. Patients were excluded because of uncontrolled infection, other autoimmune disease, pregnancy or lactation. Orbital computed tomography, thyroid ultrasound, serum thyroxine and TRAb, and clinical symptoms together informed the diagnoses. This clonotype was recorded a few times. What it binds is unknown. This CDR3 has 13 amino acids. V lost 6 bases to trimming and J lost 3 bases, with 11 bases between them. Germline lookup yields CDR1 MNHEY and CDR2 SMNVEV (reference sequence).

The clonotype was recovered from a woman in her twenties or thirties with Graves' hyperthyroidism that later progressed to Graves' ophthalmopathy. The chain employs TRBV27 and TRBJ1-2; D ambiguous. Sequencing input: blood. In DNA, the CDR3 is TGTGCCAGCAGCCCCGACACCGACTATGGCTACACCTTC. Translating gives CASSPDTDYGYTF.